Shown below are 23 T cell receptor beta chains from a single sample sequenced in a study of T cell clonality in common variable immunodeficiency. Using immunoSEQ multiplex PCR, the repertoire was profiled, and TCRdb retains in-frame clones only, with some absent. The record shows tens of thousands of clones for this sample, with no singletons present. These receptors lack a known antigen. General study results and limits: In common variable immunodeficiency, TCR beta chains reportedly carried fewer deletions and N-nucleotide insertions.

The sample comprised peripheral blood mononuclear cells. The origin of the receptors is a human donor with common variable immunodeficiency.

This clone appeared many times. CDR3 region: CASNISGRIAKNIQYF. The part of the CDR3 DNA that was read is TGTGCCAGCAACATTAGCGGGAGGATAGCCAAAAACATT. V is TRBV6-2 or TRBV6-3 and J is TRBJ2-4; 10 bases are a match to TRBD2. The CDR3 extends 3 residues past the end of the read, so its final part is completed from the germline J gene. V shed 7 bases and J 0 bases; nucleotides not matched to a gene: 6. The CDR3 totals 16 residues. Germline values: CDR1 MNHEY, CDR2 SVGEGT.

The table lists this clone with a few counts. With the read ending 3 residues before the CDR3 end, the germline J gene is used to fill in that end. V gene TRBV5-6 combines with J gene TRBJ2-1; TRBD1 might be the D (6 bases). V was cut by 5 bases and J by 3 bases, with 12 bases left in between. Looked up from germline, CDR1 is SGHDT and CDR2 is YYEEEE. The CDR3 runs 14 residues. CDR3 DNA (partial): TGTGCCAGCAGGCAGGGGTTTAACTACAATGAG. Protein sequence: CASRQGFNYNE. The entire CDR3 sequence reads CASRQGFNYNEQFF.

About this clone: The sequence runs out 3 residues before the end of the CDR3; the remainder is reconstructed from the germline J gene. V usage is TRBV2 and J usage is TRBJ1-5; D remains unclear. The CDR3 has 12 amino acids. CDR1 and CDR2 from the germline V gene are SNHLY and FYNNEI. V was pared by 6 bases and J by 6 bases, with 9 bases between. Here the CDR3 reads CASSLSLQPQHF. The covered CDR3 bases are TGTGCCAGCAGCCTAAGTCTTCAGCCC.

This clone was picked up many times. The read halts 3 residues ahead of the CDR3 end, with the missing end drawn from the germline J gene. The rearrangement joins TRBV7-3 to TRBJ2-2; a weak D match, TRBD2 (6 bases). CDR1 and CDR2 (germline): SGHTA, FQGTGA. This CDR3 is 14 amino acids long. The germline V and J ends were trimmed by 7 bases and 4 bases, with 13 bases remaining between them. Partial CDR3 DNA: TGTGCCAGCAAGCTAGCGAGACTCACCGGGGAG. Amino acids: CASKLARLTGE. The full CDR3 is CASKLARLTGELFF. The whole variable domain, filled in from reference TRBV7-3 and TRBJ2-2, reads GAGVSQTPSNKVTEKGKYVELRCDPISGHTALYWYRQSLGQGPEFLIYFQGTGAADDSGLPNDRFFAVRPEGSVSTLKIQRTERGDSAVYLCASKLARLTGELFFGEGSRLTVL.

There are a few counts of this clone. The CDR3 end is not reached by the read, which stops 3 residues before it; the germline J gene fills it in. V usage is TRBV2 and J usage is TRBJ1-1, with D uncertain. The germline V gene has CDR1 SNHLY and CDR2 FYNNEI. The CDR3 is made up of 14 amino acids. The DNA read from the CDR3 is TGTGCCAGCAGTGTGATTAGAGACTGGCCAGAA. Its translation: CASSVIRDWPE. The whole CDR3 region reads CASSVIRDWPEAFF.

This clone was recorded many times. Read coverage stops 3 residues before the CDR3 terminus; the germline J gene supplies the remainder. The genes are TRBV20-1 and TRBJ2-7, with TRBD2 matching over 10 bases. The CDR3 length is 19 residues. Germline CDR1 DFQATT, CDR2 SNEGSKA (reference sequence). V shed 1 base, J shed 3 bases, and the junction held 18 bases outside the gene matches. The part of the CDR3 DNA that was read is TGCAGTGCTAGAGCCCCGGGGCTAGCGGGAGAAACATCTGACTACGAG. Amino acid sequence: CSARAPGLAGETSDYE. From start to end, the CDR3 is CSARAPGLAGETSDYEQYF.

This clone was recorded many times. The read terminates 3 residues before the CDR3 end, so the remaining end is supplied by the germline J gene. The chain has TRBV5-1 and TRBJ1-2; D gene uncertain. Looked up from germline, CDR1 is SGHRS and CDR2 is YFSETQ. Deletions cut 4 bases from V and 2 bases from J, with 12 bases between. The CDR3 loop spans 14 amino acids. The CDR3 bases that were read are TGCGCCAGCAGCCCGGCAGCGGGGAACTATGGC. This sequence encodes CASSPAAGNYG. The complete CDR3 protein is CASSPAAGNYGYTF. The whole variable domain, filled in from reference TRBV5-1 and TRBJ1-2, reads KAGVTQTPRYLIKTRGQQVTLSCSPISGHRSVSWYQQTPGQGLQFLFEYFSETQRNKGNFPGRFSGRQFSNSRSEMNVSTLELGDSALYLCASSPAAGNYGYTFGSGTRLTVV.

This clone turned up a few times. Read data end 3 residues before the CDR3 end; the end is taken from the germline J gene. V and J are TRBV6-2 or TRBV6-3 and TRBJ2-7; 9 nucleotides line up with TRBD1. Per the germline V gene, CDR1 is MNHEY and CDR2 is SVGEGT. V lost 2 bases and J lost 3; bases outside the gene matches: 2. This CDR3 contains 14 residues. The sequenced CDR3 bases are TGTGCCAGCAGTTACGGGGGACAGGGCTACGAG. Its protein product is CASSYGGQGYE. The complete CDR3 protein is CASSYGGQGYEQYF.

Ten or more counts support this clone. From the germline J gene comes the end of the CDR3, since the read stops 3 residues before it. This chain uses TRBV14 with TRBJ2-3; D gene unclear. Trimming pared 0 bases from V and 0 bases from J, leaving 7 bases between. The CDR3 covers 15 residues. The V gene's germline CDR1 is SGHDN and CDR2 FVKESK. CDR3 bases read: TGTGCCAGCAGCCAAGACCTTCCGAGCACAGATACG. This encodes CASSQDLPSTDT. The CDR3 in its entirety is CASSQDLPSTDTQYF.

This clone was seen more than once but under ten times. The read finishes 3 residues shy of the CDR3 end, and the germline J gene is used to complete it. V gene TRBV20-1 combines with J gene TRBJ2-5; D possibly corresponds to TRBD1 (6 bases). The CDR3 has 15 residues. Trimming pared 3 bases from V and 1 base from J, leaving 15 bases between. From germline, CDR1 is DFQATT and CDR2 SNEGSKA (reference sequence). CDR3 bases read: TGCAGTGCTAGGGAACGGACAGCGCTCCAAGAGACC. As protein: CSARERTALQET. The entire CDR3 reads CSARERTALQETQYF.

This clone was counted ten times or more. The read finishes 3 residues shy of the CDR3 end, and the germline J gene is used to complete it. The chain links TRBV29-1 to TRBJ1-2, with a weak D call TRBD1 (6 bases). The ends were cut back, 4 bases at V and 0 bases at J, with 18 bases in the middle. This CDR3 has 16 residues. Germline V CDR1 and CDR2: SQVTM, ANQGSEA. CDR3 in amino acids: CSVGVALRGPNYGYTF. The covered CDR3 bases are TGCAGCGTTGGGGTGGCCCTCAGGGGACCTAACTATGGC.

This clone came up many times. Sequencing ends 3 residues short of the CDR3 end; the germline J gene provides the rest. J is TRBJ1-2 and V is TRBV20-1; D is ambiguous. The CDR3 extends over 11 amino acids. Germline loops: CDR1 DFQATT, CDR2 SNEGSKA (reference sequence). The DNA read from the CDR3 is TGCAGTGCTAGCTCCGGTACTGTC. Translating gives CSASSGTV. The whole CDR3 is CSASSGTVYTF.

The sample holds many counts of this clone. The CDR3 is cut off 3 residues early in the read; its end comes from the germline J gene. The J gene is TRBJ2-7, the V gene TRBV5-1; 12 nucleotides line up with TRBD1. Germline CDR1 reads SGHRS; CDR2 reads YFSETQ. CDR3 size: 15 residues. J gave up 5 bases and V 7 bases, and 10 bases lay outside the gene matches. The CDR3 DNA, read in part, is TGCGCCAGCGCCCAGCACGGGACAGGGGGCGACGAG. Translated: CASAQHGTGGDE. The entire CDR3 is CASAQHGTGGDEQYF.

This clone was found a few times. The CDR3 is cut off 3 residues early in the read; its end comes from the germline J gene. The chain employs TRBV7-2 and TRBJ2-1, with D unclear. The V end lost 6 bases, the J end lost 1 base, and 10 bases lay between the germline ends. CDR1 and CDR2 from the germline V gene are SGHTA and FQGNSA. The CDR3 totals 14 residues. This CDR3 reads CASRGQVSYNEQFF. The DNA read from the CDR3 is TGTGCCAGCAGAGGCCAGGTATCCTACAATGAG.

A few counts support this clone. The CDR3 extends 3 residues past the end of the read, so its final part is completed from the germline J gene. The chain links TRBV6-2 or TRBV6-3 to TRBJ2-2, with 10 positions matching TRBD2. The CDR3 is 17 amino acids. The trim removed 2 bases at V and 9 bases at J, leaving 12 bases unmatched. CDR1 and CDR2 from the germline V gene are MNHEY and SVGEGT. The CDR3 spells CASSYPGRAGGPRELFF. The sequenced CDR3 bases are TGTGCCAGCAGTTACCCAGGACGAGCGGGAGGGCCACGGGAG.

This clone has ten or more counts. The read stops 3 residues short of the end of the CDR3; the missing end is completed from the germline J gene. The J gene is TRBJ2-7, the V gene TRBV19; TRBD2 is a possible D gene (6 bases). V was shortened by 4 bases and J by 0 bases, with 16 bases between the two germline ends. This CDR3 contains 16 residues. Germline lookup yields CDR1 LNHDA and CDR2 SQIVND (reference sequence). The sequenced part of the CDR3 DNA is TGTGCCAGTAGTAGAGATAGCGGAGGCGCCTCCTACGAG. Its protein is CASSRDSGGASYE. The full CDR3 reads CASSRDSGGASYEQYF.

The DNA read from the CDR3 is TGTGCCAGCAGCTCGCAGGCGTACCAAGAGACC. Translated, it gives CASSSQAYQET. The CDR3, in full, reads CASSSQAYQETQYF. The chain employs TRBV5-4 and TRBJ2-5; D unclear. From the germline J gene comes the end of the CDR3, since the read stops 3 residues before it. Germline lookup yields CDR1 SGHNT and CDR2 YYREEE (reference sequence). The V end was cut by 3 bases, the J end by 0 bases, with 9 bases between. This CDR3 is 14 amino acids long.

This clone was observed many times. Read sequence stops 3 residues before the CDR3 end, and the germline J gene provides the missing end. This chain joins TRBV20-1 and TRBJ2-5, with 8 nucleotides matching TRBD1. The germline V gene has CDR1 DFQATT and CDR2 SNEGSKA (reference sequence). This CDR3 region has 17 residues. J was trimmed by 3 bases and V by 1 base; bases with no gene match: 13. The DNA read from the CDR3 is TGCAGTGCTAGAGTTCTAGGACAGGGTTGGTCGGAAGAGACC. As protein: CSARVLGQGWSEET. The CDR3, in full, reads CSARVLGQGWSEETQYF.

About this clone: Sequencing ends 3 residues short of the CDR3 end; the germline J gene provides the rest. V gene TRBV10-1 combines with J gene TRBJ2-5; 8 bases line up with TRBD1. The CDR3 covers 15 residues. Looked up from germline, CDR1 is WNHNN and CDR2 is SYGVQD (reference sequence). The trim removed 0 bases at V and 5 bases at J, leaving 5 bases unmatched. The chain's CDR3 is CASSESRTGRETQYF. Incomplete CDR3 DNA: TGCGCCAGCAGTGAGTCCCGGACAGGGAGGGAGACC.

The CDR3 sequence is CASSEGAGTVYEQYF. The part of the CDR3 DNA that was read is TGTGCCAGCAGTGAAGGCGCGGGAACGGTGTACGAG. The chain carries TRBV6-1 and TRBJ2-7, with a tentative D call TRBD2 (6 bases). The read is 3 residues too short to cover the CDR3 end, so that end is filled in from the germline J gene. V gave up 1 base and J gave up 4 bases, with 14 bases separating them. The CDR3 loop spans 15 amino acids. Germline CDR1 reads MNHNS; CDR2 reads SASEGT.

Concerning this clone: The read halts 3 residues ahead of the CDR3 end, with the missing end drawn from the germline J gene. This chain uses TRBV19 with TRBJ1-5, with D tentatively TRBD1 (5 bases). V lost 6 bases and J 5 bases, leaving 14 bases between the germline ends. This CDR3 has 14 residues. In germline, CDR1 is LNHDA, CDR2 SQIVND (reference sequence). CDR3 in amino acids: CASSLQAKHQPQHF. CDR3 bases read: TGTGCCAGTAGCTTACAGGCGAAACATCAGCCC.

This clone appeared a few times. The read is 3 residues too short to cover the CDR3 end, so that end is filled in from the germline J gene. The chain employs TRBV27 and TRBJ2-7; 12 nucleotides align to TRBD2. The CDR3 length is 14 residues. V dropped 8 bases and J dropped 0; count of bases not matched to a gene: 2. Germline V gene sequence: CDR1 MNHEY, CDR2 SMNVEV (reference sequence). The part of the CDR3 DNA that was read is TGTGCCAGCCAACTAGCGGGAGGCTCCTACGAG. Its protein product is CASQLAGGSYE. The entire CDR3 protein reads CASQLAGGSYEQYF.

As concerns this clone: With the read ending 3 residues before the CDR3 end, the germline J gene is used to fill in that end. This sample also contains other DNA sequences that code for the same CDR3. The chain is built from TRBV7-2 and TRBJ2-7, with 9 bases fitting TRBD1. The CDR3 is 14 amino acids. Germline V CDR1 and CDR2: SGHTA, FQGNSA. Germline trimming cut 4 bases from V and 2 bases from J; bases unmatched to any gene: 3. The chain's CDR3 is CASSSRTGAYEQYF. The part of the CDR3 DNA that was read is TGTGCCAGCAGCTCAAGGACAGGGGCCTACGAG.